The 4 T cell receptor beta chains listed next were all sequenced from one sample in a study of patients and donors after allogeneic stem cell transplantation. One entry per CDR3 protein results from TCRdb running MiXCR on the RT-PCR reads. The table has about a million distinct CDR3 sequences, roughly 18% seen once. Specimen: blood, either unsorted or a sorted T cell fraction (not recorded which). All receptors come from a human donor who was either an allogeneic HSCT recipient or a stem cell or donor lymphocyte infusion donor (not recorded which). It is not recorded whose cells these are; they may come from a transplant donor.

This clonotype showed up just a few times. This rearrangement joins TRBV29-1 to TRBJ2-1; no reliable D call. The germline V and J ends were trimmed by 3 bases and 4 bases, with 7 bases remaining between them. Germline values: CDR1 SQVTM, CDR2 ANQGSEA. The length of the CDR3 is 12 residues. CDR3 in DNA: TGCAGCGTTGAGCCAGCGTACAATGAGCAGTTCTTC. This encodes CSVEPAYNEQFF.

The chain is built from TRBV6-1 and TRBJ1-4, with TRBD1 identical over 8 bases. CDR3 size: 16 residues. After removal of 2 bases from V and 0 bases from J, the junction contained 2 bases not matched to a gene. Germline V gives CDR1 MNHNS, CDR2 SASEGT. The CDR3 here is CASSESGGTTNEKLFF. In nucleotides, the CDR3 is TGTGCCAGCAGTGAATCAGGGGGCACAACTAATGAAAAACTGTTTTTT.

This clonotype was detected a few times. This chain connects TRBV12-3 or TRBV12-4 to TRBJ2-7; TRBD1 matches 7 bases. This CDR3 region has 16 residues. V lost 5 bases, J lost 0 bases, and 10 bases stayed unmatched. CDR3 sequence (DNA): TGTGCCAGCAGTCCCCCCGGGACAGTAGTCTCCTACGAGCAGTACTTC. This codes for CASSPPGTVVSYEQYF.

This clonotype was observed a handful of times. The chain employs TRBV12-3 or TRBV12-4 and TRBJ2-1, with D possibly matching TRBD1 (8 bases). This CDR3 has 16 amino acids. V shed 6 bases and J shed 7 bases, with 22 bases lying between them. The CDR3 coding sequence is TGTGCCAGCAGGCCTCGGACAGGGAGGGGTAGTAATGAGCAGTTCTTC. Its translation is CASRPRTGRGSNEQFF.